This T cell receptor beta chain was retrieved from a study of a mutant IDH1 vaccine in newly diagnosed glioma. Study overall: Every participant had undergone radiotherapy, temozolomide, or both before, and most underwent both.

Described time point: baseline, week 1 (first vaccination visit). Treatment meaning: pre-vaccination baseline after standard-of-care therapy. CDR1 and CDR2 from the germline V gene are GTSNPN and SVGIG (reference sequence). Trimming cost V 0 bases and J 0 bases, with 12 bases left between them. CDR3 length equals 16 residues. Some clones are missing from TCRdb's copy, which holds only in-frame ones; the method was immunoSEQ multiplex PCR. The table shows tens of thousands of clones, with approximately 93% occurring only once. The origin of this receptor is a man aged 35-49 years with glioma. V is TRBV30 and J is TRBJ1-5; a weak D match, TRBD1 (5 bases). This specimen consisted of PBMCs, obtained from a glioma patient treated with radiotherapy, temozolomide or both. DNA for the CDR3: TGTGCCTGGAGTGTAGTTGCGGGGCTTAGCAATCAGCCCCAGCATTTT. Translating it yields CAWSVVAGLSNQPQHF.